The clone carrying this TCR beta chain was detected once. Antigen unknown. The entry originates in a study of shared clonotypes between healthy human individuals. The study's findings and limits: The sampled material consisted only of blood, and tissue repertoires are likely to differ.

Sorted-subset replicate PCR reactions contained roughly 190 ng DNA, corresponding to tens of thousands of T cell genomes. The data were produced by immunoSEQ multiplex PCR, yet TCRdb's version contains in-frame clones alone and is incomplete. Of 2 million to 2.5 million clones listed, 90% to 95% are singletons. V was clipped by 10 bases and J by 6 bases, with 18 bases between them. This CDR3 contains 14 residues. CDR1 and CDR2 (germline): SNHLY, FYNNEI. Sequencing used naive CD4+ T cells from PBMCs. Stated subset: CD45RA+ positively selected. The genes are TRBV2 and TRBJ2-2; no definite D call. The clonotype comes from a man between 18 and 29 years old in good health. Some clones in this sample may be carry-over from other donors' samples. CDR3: CATGPERVAGELFF. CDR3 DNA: TGTGCCACCGGGCCCGAACGGGTGGCCGGGGAGCTGTTTTTT.